Listed below are T cell receptor beta chains from one sample, sequenced in a study of blood T cell repertoires in COVID-19. Method: immunoSEQ multiplex PCR; TCRdb's copy keeps in-frame clones and lacks some. The table lists approximately 210,000 clones, approximately 80% of them singletons. The sequenced sample was peripheral blood. The receptors were gathered from a human donor in a cohort sampled during active COVID-19. Both conserved end residues are part of each CDR3.

cdr3_aa: CATGSFSTDTQYF; j_call: TRBJ2-3; v_call: TRBV24-1
cdr3_aa: CAISVPASNEQFF; j_call: TRBJ2-1; v_call: TRBV10-3
cdr3_aa: CASTPSAGARGDTQYF; j_call: TRBJ2-3; v_call: TRBV5-1
cdr3_aa: CASSLDVAADNEQFF; j_call: TRBJ2-1; v_call: TRBV5-1
cdr3_aa: CASGSGQAGNSYNSPLHF; j_call: TRBJ1-6; v_call: TRBV5-1
cdr3_aa: CASSLIASGGQGREQFF; j_call: TRBJ2-1; v_call: TRBV7-6
cdr3_aa: CASSVRGSNYGYTF; j_call: TRBJ1-2; v_call: TRBV10-1
cdr3_aa: CASNRLPNEKLFF; j_call: TRBJ1-4; v_call: TRBV2
cdr3_aa: CATSRDLLSAGQGLSEAFF; j_call: TRBJ1-1; v_call: TRBV15
cdr3_aa: CASSLISPWGAGVSAYNEQFF; j_call: TRBJ2-1; v_call: TRBV28
cdr3_aa: CASSFFGGSTYTQYF; j_call: TRBJ2-3; v_call: TRBV28
cdr3_aa: CASSQQGAGGNTIYF; j_call: TRBJ1-3; v_call: TRBV3-1/TRBV3-2
cdr3_aa: CAISERQATNEKLFF; j_call: TRBJ1-4; v_call: TRBV10-3
cdr3_aa: CASSYGTGNQPQHF; j_call: TRBJ1-5; v_call: TRBV6-6
cdr3_aa: CASSFGGSEETQYF; j_call: TRBJ2-5; v_call: TRBV5-1
cdr3_aa: CASSPAGLAVYEQYF; j_call: TRBJ2-7; v_call: TRBV7-9
cdr3_aa: CASSVTSGRALAEQFF; j_call: TRBJ2-1; v_call: TRBV9